Below, one T cell receptor (beta chain) is given with its context. Its target is not known. The data stem from a study of cytomegalovirus exposure and HLA in healthy donors. Across the whole study: Some 77 million unique TCRs from HLA-typed donors were held in an early release of data.

CDR3 size: 15 residues. V was cut by 0 bases and J by 1 base, with 8 bases left in between. Germline V CDR1 and CDR2: SGHTA, FQGNSA. Healthy bone marrow donors made up the cohort. General study results and limits: In a later analysis, specific HLA alleles were associated with around 17,000 TCR beta sequences at a 0.05 false discovery rate.

PCR amplification relied on 60 Vbeta primers (plus 13 Jbeta primers). The repertoire was sequenced with immunoSEQ multiplex PCR; TCRdb's copy has only in-frame clones and lacks some. Found here are over 120,000 clones, about 84% of them singletons; the top ten hold about 2.4%. The chain recombines TRBV7-2 with TRBJ2-3, with D possibly being TRBD2 (5 bases). Input material: PBMCs. The clonotype comes from a young woman in good health and CMV-seropositive. DNA of the CDR3: TGTGCCAGCAGCTTAGCCGGGATGGGCACAGATACGCAGTATTTT. It is translated as CASSLAGMGTDTQYF.